The subject of this entry is one T cell receptor (beta chain). Its antigen is as yet unknown. Profiled with immunoSEQ multiplex PCR; TCRdb holds only in-frame clones, not every one. The table includes about 76,000 clones, 80% to 95% detected once. Time point of the sample: peripheral blood 6 weeks after treatment start. There were between 1 and 8 samples from each patient, taken pretreatment and on-treatment. This CDR3 contains 16 residues. Germline V lookup: CDR1 MGHRA, CDR2 YSYEKL. V lost 1 base to trimming and J lost 4 bases; unmatched junction nucleotides: 7. This sample was included in a study of PD-L1 blockade in urothelial cancer. Turning to the study itself: T cell content in blood samples showed a median of about 150,000.

Findings of the study overall: More expansion of tumor-associated blood clones, seen at 3 weeks, marked durable-benefit patients.

The chain employs TRBV4-1 and TRBJ1-5; 7 bases agree with TRBD1. The clonotype originates from an elderly woman with urothelial cancer. Sequences were derived from PBMCs, sampled around atezolizumab (anti-PD-L1) treatment. The CDR3: CASSQGGTEGNQPQHF. The CDR3 DNA reads TGCGCCAGCAGCCAAGGAGGGACAGAAGGAAATCAGCCCCAGCATTTT.